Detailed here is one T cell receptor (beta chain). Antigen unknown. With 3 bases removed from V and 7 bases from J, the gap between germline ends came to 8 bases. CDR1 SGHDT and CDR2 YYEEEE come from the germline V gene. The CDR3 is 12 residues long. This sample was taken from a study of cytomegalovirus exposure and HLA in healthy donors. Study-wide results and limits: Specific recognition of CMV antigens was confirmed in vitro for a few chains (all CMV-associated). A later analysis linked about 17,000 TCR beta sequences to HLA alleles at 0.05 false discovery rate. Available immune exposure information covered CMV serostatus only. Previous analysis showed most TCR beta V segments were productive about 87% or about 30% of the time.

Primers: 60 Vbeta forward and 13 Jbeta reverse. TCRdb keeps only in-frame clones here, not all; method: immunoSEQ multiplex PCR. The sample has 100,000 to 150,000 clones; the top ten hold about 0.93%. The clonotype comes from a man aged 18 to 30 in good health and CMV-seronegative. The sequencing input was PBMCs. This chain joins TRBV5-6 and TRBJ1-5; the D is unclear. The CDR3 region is CASSSYGQPQHF. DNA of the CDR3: TGTGCCAGCAGCTCCTACGGGCAGCCCCAGCATTTT.